The 21 T cell receptor beta chains given below trace back to one sample, sequenced in a study of radiation and T cells in renal cell carcinoma. Time point of the sample: blood 2 weeks post-SBRT. The treatment was: 15 Gy SBRT to primary tumor, nephrectomy 4 weeks later. Method: immunoSEQ multiplex PCR; TCRdb's copy keeps in-frame clones and lacks some. The sample records 100,000 to 150,000 clones, around 89% being singletons. The material was blood, obtained from a patient whose treatment included radiotherapy and nephrectomy. The receptors were gathered from a woman aged 65 to 85 with renal cell carcinoma.

V is TRBV9 and J is TRBJ2-5; TRBD2 aligns across 10 bases. Germline trimming cut 0 bases from V and 5 bases from J; bases unmatched to any gene: 10. The CDR3 spans 17 residues. In germline, CDR1 is SGDLS, CDR2 YYNGEE. The CDR3 region has the DNA TGTGCCAGCAGCGTAGCAGCAAGCGGGGGGGCCGGGGAGACCCAGTACTTC. It specifies CASSVAASGGAGETQYF.

This chain uses TRBV19 with TRBJ2-1; 8 bases are shared with TRBD2. J lost 1 base, V lost 6 bases, and 2 bases had no gene match. This CDR3 has 14 residues. Germline-derived CDR1 and CDR2 are LNHDA and SQIVND (reference sequence). In DNA form, the CDR3 reads TGTGCCAGTAGAAGCGGGGGTTCCTACAATGAGCAGTTCTTC. Residues: CASRSGGSYNEQFF.

In DNA form, the CDR3 reads TGTGCCAGCAAAACCGGGATCTACGAGCAGTACTTC. Amino acids: CASKTGIYEQYF. The rearrangement joins TRBV28 to TRBJ2-7; possible D gene TRBD2, 5 bases. V was clipped by 7 bases and J by 3 bases, with 10 bases between them. The V gene's germline CDR1 is MDHEN and CDR2 SYDVKM. This CDR3 has 12 residues.

The chain employs TRBV6-6 and TRBJ1-6, with 8 bases fitting TRBD1. The CDR3 has 15 residues. J was trimmed by 6 bases and V by 2 bases; bases with no gene match: 3. Germline CDR1 and CDR2: MNHNY and SVGAGI (reference sequence). CDR3 sequence: CASSYNQGANSPLHF. In DNA, the CDR3 is TGTGCCAGCAGTTACAACCAGGGGGCTAATTCACCCCTCCACTTT.

This chain joins TRBV6-1 and TRBJ2-3, with 7 bases fitting TRBD2. CDR1 is MNHNS and CDR2 is SASEGT in the germline V gene. The V and J ends lost 6 bases and 1 base, in that order; junction bases with no gene match: 7. This CDR3 has 15 residues. In nucleotides, the CDR3 is TGTGCCAGCAGCCTCCAGCGGGGTCGCACAGATACGCAGTATTTT. Translating it yields CASSLQRGRTDTQYF.

The J gene is TRBJ2-7, the V gene TRBV4-1; the D gene is possibly TRBD1 (6 bases). In germline, CDR1 is MGHRA, CDR2 YSYEKL. The ends were cut back, 2 bases at V and 2 bases at J, with 10 bases in the middle. The CDR3 loop spans 14 amino acids. This CDR3 reads CASSQFQGTYEQYF. The CDR3 DNA follows: TGCGCCAGCAGCCAATTTCAGGGGACCTACGAGCAGTACTTC.

This clone has just a few counts. V is TRBV30 and J is TRBJ1-1; TRBD1 aligns across 7 bases. Trimming removed 2 bases from V and 5 bases from J; junction bases left unmatched: 5. Germline V gives CDR1 GTSNPN, CDR2 SVGIG (reference sequence). This CDR3 is built from 13 residues. The CDR3 sequence: CAWSTQGETEAFF. CDR3 nucleotides: TGTGCCTGGAGTACCCAGGGGGAGACTGAAGCTTTCTTT.

The V and J genes are TRBV6-4 and TRBJ2-5, with TRBD2 matching 13 bases. Trimming cost V 7 bases and J 3 bases; bases outside gene matches: 5. The CDR3 loop spans 15 amino acids. Germline-derived CDR1 and CDR2 are MRHNA and SNTAGT. The CDR3 sequence: CASKPGLAGEETQYF. CDR3 bases: TGTGCCAGCAAGCCAGGACTAGCGGGGGAAGAGACCCAGTACTTC.

CDR3 loop: CASSSQVDHTGELFF. CDR3 DNA sequence: TGTGCCAGCAGCAGCCAGGTGGACCACACCGGGGAGCTGTTTTTT. V usage is TRBV4-2 and J usage is TRBJ2-2; D unclear. This CDR3 contains 15 residues. Germline V gives CDR1 LGHNA, CDR2 YNFKEQ. The V end was cut by 5 bases, the J end by 3 bases, with 13 bases between.

This chain's CDR3 is CASSQDHNRGRAGELFF. The CDR3, as DNA: TGCGCCAGCAGCCAAGATCACAACAGGGGGCGGGCCGGGGAGCTGTTTTTT. This chain uses TRBV4-3 with TRBJ2-2; TRBD1 matches at 9 bases. CDR3 size: 17 residues. Germline lookup yields CDR1 LGHNA and CDR2 YSLEER. Trimming at V came to 0 bases and at J to 6 bases, leaving 8 bases not matched to a gene.

This chain uses TRBV4-2 with TRBJ1-1; 7 nucleotides line up with TRBD1. The J segment lost 1 base and the V segment lost 6 bases, leaving 5 bases of the junction unmatched. This CDR3 region has 14 residues. The V gene's germline CDR1 is LGHNA and CDR2 YNFKEQ. CDR3 sequence (DNA): TGTGCCAGCAGAGGGGACAGACAGAACACTGAAGCTTTCTTT. Translated: CASRGDRQNTEAFF.

The chain is built from TRBV30 and TRBJ2-5, with TRBD1 matching 8 bases. The J call is uncertain, as TRBJ2-7 better fits the DNA end. The CDR3 runs 13 residues. Germline CDR1 and CDR2: GTSNPN and SVGIG (reference sequence). The CDR3 is CAWSPGQADEQYF. The DNA for the CDR3 is TGTGCCTGGAGTCCGGGACAGGCCGACGAGCAGTACTTC.

V is TRBV7-9 and J is TRBJ2-2, with D maybe TRBD1 (6 bases). Germline V CDR1 and CDR2: SEHNR, FQNEAQ (reference sequence). This CDR3 spans 16 amino acids. Trimming shortened V by 1 base and J by 3 bases, and 12 bases separated the two germline ends. The CDR3 loop is CASSLVRRGYTGELFF. The CDR3 DNA follows: TGTGCCAGCAGCTTAGTTCGCAGGGGCTACACCGGGGAGCTGTTTTTT.

The V gene is TRBV2, the J gene TRBJ2-5, with D hard to call. Gene TRBJ2-7 matches the end of the DNA better, so the J call may be wrong. Germline V gene lookup returns CDR1 SNHLY and CDR2 FYNNEI. The CDR3 is 14 amino acids. In nucleotides, the CDR3 is TGTGCCAGCAGTGAATACGGCTCCACCTACGAGCAGTACTTC. This gives the protein CASSEYGSTYEQYF.

The chain carries TRBV6-5 and TRBJ2-5; D gene unclear. Germline V gene lookup returns CDR1 MNHEY and CDR2 SVGAGI. The CDR3 loop spans 11 amino acids. V was trimmed by 6 bases and J by 11 bases, leaving 13 bases between them. The CDR3 sequence is CASSNGLLQYF. In nucleotides, the CDR3 is TGTGCCAGCAGCAACGGGCTTTTGCAGTACTTC.

V is TRBV5-1 and J is TRBJ2-3; D gene unclear. Trimming took off 1 base at V and 0 bases at J, with 9 bases between the two ends. CDR1 is SGHRS, CDR2 YFSETQ, per germline. The CDR3 runs to 15 residues. The chain's CDR3 is CASSLSRLSTDTQYF. Here the CDR3 DNA reads TGCGCCAGCAGCTTGTCCCGGTTGAGCACAGATACGCAGTATTTT.

The rearrangement uses TRBV6-6 and TRBJ2-7, with D perhaps matching TRBD1 (6 bases). With 2 bases removed from V and 2 bases from J, the gap between germline ends came to 7 bases. CDR3 length equals 13 residues. The germline V gene has CDR1 MNHNY and CDR2 SVGAGI (reference sequence). In nucleotides, the CDR3 is TGTGCCAGCAGTTACGGGACAACCTACGAGCAGTACTTC. This codes for CASSYGTTYEQYF.

The chain is built from TRBV9 and TRBJ1-3; D possibly corresponds to TRBD1 (5 bases). Per germline, CDR1 SGDLS and CDR2 YYNGEE. Trimming shortened V by 4 bases and J by 7 bases, and 18 bases separated the two germline ends. The CDR3 is made up of 15 amino acids. Here the CDR3 DNA reads TGTGCCAGCAGCCCCGAAGGGGTGATAGGCAACACCATATATTTT. Translation: CASSPEGVIGNTIYF.

V usage is TRBV4-2 and J usage is TRBJ1-1; D unclear. The CDR3 has 17 residues. Trimming pared 4 bases from V and 0 bases from J, leaving 18 bases between. Germline V gene data show CDR1 as LGHNA and CDR2 as YNFKEQ. In DNA, the CDR3 is TGTGCCAGCAGCCCTCCGGGGATCATGGCCATGAACACTGAAGCTTTCTTT. Protein sequence: CASSPPGIMAMNTEAFF.

The V and J genes are TRBV5-1 and TRBJ2-5; D is ambiguous. The V gene lost 2 bases and the J gene lost 4 bases, with 12 bases spanning the gap. Germline values: CDR1 SGHRS, CDR2 YFSETQ. The CDR3 spans 14 residues. The CDR3 DNA reads TGCGCCAGCAGCTTACCCGCAAGCACAGAGACCCAGTACTTC. Protein: CASSLPASTETQYF.

The rearrangement links TRBV30 to TRBJ1-6, with TRBD1 identical over 9 bases. V was clipped by 5 bases and J by 7 bases; unmatched bases: 9. The CDR3 has 15 residues. From germline, CDR1 is GTSNPN and CDR2 SVGIG (reference sequence). CDR3 sequence (DNA): TGTGCCTGGCGCCTCGGGGACAGGGTGAATTCACCCCTCCACTTT. It specifies CAWRLGDRVNSPLHF.